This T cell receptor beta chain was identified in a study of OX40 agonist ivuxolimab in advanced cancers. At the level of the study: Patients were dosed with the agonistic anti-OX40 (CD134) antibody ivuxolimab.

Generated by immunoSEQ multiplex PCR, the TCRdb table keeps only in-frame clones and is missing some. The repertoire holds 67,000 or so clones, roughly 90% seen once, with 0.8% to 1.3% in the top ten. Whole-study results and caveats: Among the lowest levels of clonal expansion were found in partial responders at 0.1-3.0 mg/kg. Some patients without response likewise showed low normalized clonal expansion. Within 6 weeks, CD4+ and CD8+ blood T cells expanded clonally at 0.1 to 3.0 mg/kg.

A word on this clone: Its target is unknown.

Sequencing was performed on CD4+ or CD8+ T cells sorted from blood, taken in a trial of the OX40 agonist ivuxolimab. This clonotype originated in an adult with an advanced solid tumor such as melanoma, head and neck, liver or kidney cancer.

The CDR3, as DNA: TGTGCCAGCAGCTCCGGGACGTCCGATTCCTACGAGCAGTACTTC. This translates into CASSSGTSDSYEQYF. The chain uses TRBV27 and TRBJ2-7; D is tentatively TRBD1 or TRBD2 (5 bases each). Trimming cost V 6 bases and J 1 base, with 16 bases left between them. The CDR3 contains 15 residues. Germline CDR1 is MNHEY and CDR2 is SMNVEV (reference sequence).